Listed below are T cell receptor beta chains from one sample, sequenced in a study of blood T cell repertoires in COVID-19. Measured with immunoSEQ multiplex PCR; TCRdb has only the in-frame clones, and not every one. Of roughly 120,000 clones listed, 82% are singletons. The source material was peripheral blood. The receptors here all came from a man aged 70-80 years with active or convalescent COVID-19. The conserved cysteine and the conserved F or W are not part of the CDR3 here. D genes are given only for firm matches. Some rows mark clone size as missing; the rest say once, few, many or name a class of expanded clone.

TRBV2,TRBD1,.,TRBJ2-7,ASSEEGQGADEQY
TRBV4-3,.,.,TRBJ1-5,ASSQERSGSHQPQH
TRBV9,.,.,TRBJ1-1,ASSPLEGLNTEAF
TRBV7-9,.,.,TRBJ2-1,ASTPDVAGPREQF
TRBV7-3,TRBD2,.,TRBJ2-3,ASSLGSGRDTQY
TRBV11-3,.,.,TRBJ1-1,ASGANSPTEAF
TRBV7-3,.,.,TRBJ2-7,ASSFFYEQY
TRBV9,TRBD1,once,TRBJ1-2,ASSVGQGYGYT
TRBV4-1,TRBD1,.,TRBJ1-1,ASSPKTGGGQMNTEAF
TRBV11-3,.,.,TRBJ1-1,ASSLGTGPNTEAF
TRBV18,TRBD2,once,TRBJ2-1,ASSPGAGGPYNEQF
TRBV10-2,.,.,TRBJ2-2,ASSEMLRGGSGGELF
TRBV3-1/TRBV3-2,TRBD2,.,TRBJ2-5,ASSTQTSGGLETQY
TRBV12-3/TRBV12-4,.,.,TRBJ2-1,ASSFAGNEQF
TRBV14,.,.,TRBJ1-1,ASSPLGTAGNTEAF
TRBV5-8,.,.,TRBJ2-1,ASSLIGGGSSYNEQF
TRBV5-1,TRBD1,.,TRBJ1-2,ASSPRTGNGYT
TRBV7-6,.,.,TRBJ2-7,ASSLAGDEQY
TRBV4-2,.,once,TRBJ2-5,ASSQVASEQETQY
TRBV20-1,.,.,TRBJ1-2,SASLGDGYT
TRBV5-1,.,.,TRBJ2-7,ASSQGGGSYEQY
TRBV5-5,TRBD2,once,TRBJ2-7,ASSLAGGPSYEQY
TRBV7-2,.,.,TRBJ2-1,ASSFVFGEQF
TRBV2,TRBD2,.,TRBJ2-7,ASSTSGSSSAEQY
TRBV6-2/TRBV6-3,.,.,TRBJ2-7,ASSYSTGSTYEQY
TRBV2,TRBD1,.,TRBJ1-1,ASSGDRGGWTEAF
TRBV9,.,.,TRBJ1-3,ASSVEPKLTGNTIY
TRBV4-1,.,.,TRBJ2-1,ASSQDPSSTVRGQF
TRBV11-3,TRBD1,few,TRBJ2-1,ASSLAGTGNNEQF
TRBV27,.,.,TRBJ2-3,ASSLFGQYTQY
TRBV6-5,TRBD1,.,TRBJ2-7,ASSSLTGGLSYEQY
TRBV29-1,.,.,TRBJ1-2,SVAAGGSGYT
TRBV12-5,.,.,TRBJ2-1,ASPTDGREQF
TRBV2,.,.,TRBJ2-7,ASSAGRGFEQY
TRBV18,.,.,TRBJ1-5,ASSPWDTYQPQH
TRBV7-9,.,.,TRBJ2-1,ASSLGQYNEQF
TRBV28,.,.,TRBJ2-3,ASSLSRLSTDTQY
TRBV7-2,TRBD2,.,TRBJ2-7,ASSLVHGRSSYEQY
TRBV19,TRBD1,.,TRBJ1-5,ASSTRQGIYSNQPQH
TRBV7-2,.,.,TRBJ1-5,ASSLGSSRGNQPQH
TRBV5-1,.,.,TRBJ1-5,ASSLVASINQPQH
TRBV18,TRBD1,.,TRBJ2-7,ASSPPGQGPYEQY
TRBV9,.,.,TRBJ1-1,ASSVGGHTEAF
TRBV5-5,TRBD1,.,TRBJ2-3,ASSRQGLTDTQY
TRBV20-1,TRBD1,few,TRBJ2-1,SAGQGGEQF
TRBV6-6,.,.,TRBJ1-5,ASSYGGSDQPQH